These T cell receptor beta chains were read from a single sample in a study of regulatory T cells in long-lasting Graves disease. TCRdb recomputed calls from the multiplex PCR reads with MiXCR, one row per CDR3 protein. Of around 460,000 distinct CDR3 sequences listed, under 25% are singletons. This material consisted of peripheral blood mononuclear cells (PBMCs), taken when the disease was refractory, from a patient treated with antithyroid drugs. These receptors all stem from a female donor with Graves disease. Each CDR3 is given with its conserved first and last residue. Fields, in order: V gene, clone size, D gene, J gene, CDR3 DNA, CDR3 protein. D genes are given only for firm matches. The listing skips clone size in some rows; elsewhere it reads once, few, many or a size class.

V: TRBV29-1; size: few; D: TRBD1; J: TRBJ1-1; DNA: TGCAGCGTTGAGAGACAGGGTACCACTGAAGCTTTCTTT; CDR3: CSVERQGTTEAFF
V: TRBV6-5; size: many; D: -; J: TRBJ2-7; DNA: TGTGCCAGCAGTTACATAGAGCCCCCCTACGAGCAGTACTTC; CDR3: CASSYIEPPYEQYF
V: TRBV12-3/TRBV12-4; size: many; D: -; J: TRBJ2-5; DNA: TGTGCCAGCAGGAGTGGACCGGTCCAAGAGACCCAGTACTTC; CDR3: CASRSGPVQETQYF
V: TRBV30; size: few; D: -; J: TRBJ1-6; DNA: TGTGCCTGGAGTGGGGGTCCTAATTCACCCCTCCACTTT; CDR3: CAWSGGPNSPLHF
V: TRBV28; size: many; D: -; J: TRBJ2-2; DNA: TGTGCCAGCACCCCCTGGGGCAGGGTGGACCGCGGGGAGCTGTTTTTT; CDR3: CASTPWGRVDRGELFF
V: TRBV24-1; size: many; D: -; J: TRBJ2-7; DNA: TGTGCCACCAGTACCGGGATGAACTCCTACGAGCAGTACTTC; CDR3: CATSTGMNSYEQYF
V: TRBV5-5; size: few; D: -; J: TRBJ1-3; DNA: TGTGCCAGCAGCTTGGGGCACCCAGGCTCAAGAAACACCATATATTTT; CDR3: CASSLGHPGSRNTIYF
V: TRBV24-1; size: many; D: TRBD1; J: TRBJ2-6; DNA: TGTGCCACCAGTGATTCTTACGGGACAGGGGTCTTGGGGGCCAACGTCCTGACTTTC; CDR3: CATSDSYGTGVLGANVLTF
V: TRBV28; size: many; D: -; J: TRBJ1-4; DNA: TGTGCCAGCGATCCTGGGTGGGGGGAAAAACTGTTTTTT; CDR3: CASDPGWGEKLFF
V: TRBV12-3/TRBV12-4; size: many; D: -; J: TRBJ1-5; DNA: TGTGCCAGCAGTTACCGGGACCCACCTCCGTATAGCAATCAGCCCCAGCATTTT; CDR3: CASSYRDPPPYSNQPQHF
V: TRBV20-1; size: many; D: -; J: TRBJ2-1; DNA: TGCAGTGCTAGCAGCTACAATGAGCAGTTCTTC; CDR3: CSASSYNEQFF
V: TRBV27; size: many; D: TRBD1; J: TRBJ1-5; DNA: TGTGCCAGCAGTGAGACAGGGATTGATCAGCCCCAGCATTTT; CDR3: CASSETGIDQPQHF
V: TRBV6-1; size: -; D: -; J: TRBJ1-5; DNA: TGTGCCAGTCGTGGGGTTGGTCAGCCCCAGCATTTT; CDR3: CASRGVGQPQHF
V: TRBV28; size: many; D: -; J: TRBJ1-1; DNA: TGTGCCAGCAGTTTAGCGGCAGGGCCTCACACTGAAGCTTTCTTT; CDR3: CASSLAAGPHTEAFF
V: TRBV10-2; size: many; D: -; J: TRBJ1-5; DNA: TGCGCCAGCAGTGCCATCGTCAGTCAGCCCCAGCATTTT; CDR3: CASSAIVSQPQHF
V: TRBV6-1; size: -; D: TRBD1; J: TRBJ1-5; DNA: TGTGCCAGCAGCTCGGGGACAGGCGCCCCCGGCAATCAGCCCCAGCATTTT; CDR3: CASSSGTGAPGNQPQHF
V: TRBV5-1; size: -; D: TRBD2; J: TRBJ2-7; DNA: TGCGCCAGCAGCTCCTTGGGGGGGTACTACGAGCAGTACTTC; CDR3: CASSSLGGYYEQYF
V: TRBV12-3/TRBV12-4; size: many; D: -; J: TRBJ1-2; DNA: TGTGCCAGCAGTTTTGGTGGGGGCTACACCTTC; CDR3: CASSFGGGYTF
V: TRBV28; size: many; D: -; J: TRBJ2-7; DNA: TGTGCCAGCAGTTTAGTGTCGGTGGGTCCCGAGCAGTACTTC; CDR3: CASSLVSVGPEQYF
V: TRBV7-9; size: -; D: TRBD1; J: TRBJ1-5; DNA: TGTGCCAGCAGCCCCCAGGGGGACAATCGCAATCAGCCCCAGCATTTT; CDR3: CASSPQGDNRNQPQHF
V: TRBV19; size: -; D: -; J: TRBJ2-2; DNA: TGTGCCAGTAGTGTCTTGGGCACGAACACCGGGGAGCTGTTTTTT; CDR3: CASSVLGTNTGELFF
V: TRBV2; size: many; D: TRBD2; J: TRBJ2-5; DNA: TGTGCCAGCAGTGAAATTGGACTAGCGGACGGAGAGACCCAGTACTTC; CDR3: CASSEIGLADGETQYF
V: TRBV12-3/TRBV12-4; size: -; D: -; J: TRBJ1-2; DNA: TGTGCCAGCAGTTTAGGGGAAACTTATGGCTACACCTTC; CDR3: CASSLGETYGYTF
V: TRBV3-1; size: -; D: -; J: TRBJ1-5; DNA: TGTGCCAGCAGCCAAGAAGTCAGCCGGCCCCAGCATTTT; CDR3: CASSQEVSRPQHF
V: TRBV2; size: many; D: -; J: TRBJ1-5; DNA: TGTGCCAGCAGAGGCCCCCAGGGAACTAATCAGCCCCAGCATTTT; CDR3: CASRGPQGTNQPQHF
V: TRBV12-3/TRBV12-4; size: -; D: TRBD1; J: TRBJ2-2; DNA: TGTGCCGAGGGACAGGGGGCGCGGACCGGGGAGCTGTTTTTT; CDR3: CAEGQGARTGELFF